This T cell receptor (beta chain) came from a study of T cells after yellow fever vaccination. MiXCR, run by TCRdb on the 5' RACE reads, gives a single entry per CDR3 protein. The sample contains under 200,000 distinct CDR3 sequences, approximately 6.7% of which appear only once. Germline-derived CDR1 and CDR2 are SGHNT and YENEEA. V gave up 5 bases and J gave up 2 bases; unmatched junction bases: 10. The CDR3 has 16 residues. The chain joins TRBV11-3 to TRBJ2-3; TRBD2 aligns across 7 bases. This TCR was sampled from a man aged 18 to 29 who received the YFV17D yellow fever vaccine. The specimen was CD4+ T cells sorted from PBMCs, collected roughly 5 days after the first yellow fever vaccination. The CDR3 sequence: CASSRAWGTNTDTQYF. The DNA of the CDR3 is TGTGCCAGCAGCCGCGCATGGGGGACTAACACAGATACGCAGTATTTT.